This TCR beta chain derives from a study of cytotoxic CD8 clonotypes in ibrutinib-treated CLL (dated by TCRdb to the early 2020s). About the investigation overall: The cohort had about ten relapsed/refractory and around 16 treatment-naive patients; roughly 18 were IGHV unmutated. Partial responses were observed in about 25 patients and complete responses in 2; after a median follow-up of around 64 months, remission was maintained in approximately 14 patients and progression was observed in approximately 12. Response samples were obtained after a median of about 13 months of treatment, with a range of roughly 6 to 36 months. Samples averaged approximately 250,000 productive templates and 94,082 productive rearrangements. Of the approximately 90 people in the trial, approximately 28 had longitudinal samples available. Cryopreserved peripheral blood mononuclear cells were collected at three points: before therapy, at response, and at either sustained remission or disease progression. Every remission and progressive disease sample was obtained while ibrutinib was still being received by the patients. The full study reports these points: Sustained-remission and progressing patients did not have matched sampling times, and lymph node repertoires were not examined. Clonality rose at ibrutinib response, remained stable during sustained remission, and dropped back toward baseline at progression. Baseline clonality was found to be higher than that of age-matched healthy donors and was strongly correlated with circulating CD8+ T-cell counts. Public clonotypes were found to be uncommon and were observed to contract or remain stable during treatment; the increase in clonality was shown to reflect expansion of private clonotypes at ibrutinib response.

On a MiSeq, deep resolution sequencing aimed for a depth between 1 in 1 million and 1 in 200,000 T cells, with each clonotype covered 10x on average. The immunoSEQ hsTCRB Kit was used to generate the TCR beta libraries. As for how the authors treated the data: Data were analyzed with ImmunoSEQ Data Assistant and ImmunoSEQ Analyzer, with V, D and J genes assigned per IMGT definitions. Clonality was computed as one minus normalized Shannon entropy of productive rearrangement frequencies, ranging from 0 to 1. Public clonotype analysis was restricted to overrepresented clonotypes comprising at least 0.05% of each patient's repertoire. Roughly 12 age-matched healthy donor repertoires from immuneACCESS were used as controls for clonality. The table was pulled from immuneACCESS by TCRdb, which kept in-frame rearrangements only. Such tables lose some clones; where checked, under half of the loss comes from unresolved V genes, and the rest has no known cause. V, J and clone size are taken as reported in that table, and D and trimming were inferred from the DNA itself. This sample lists about 140,000 clones; approximately 90% were detected once. More than 10% of the sample belongs to the ten largest clones.

Deletion took 4 bases off V and 8 bases off J, with a span of 12 bases between the germline ends. Via the germline V gene (reference sequence), CDR1 is SGHKS and CDR2 YYEKEE. CDR3 length: 13 amino acids, cysteine to phenylalanine. The DNA shown is the 39-base CDR3, in frame from base 1. Explained via the paper, the time point label denotes: approximately eleven months on ibrutinib. Roughly 2 micrograms of genomic DNA were extracted from cryopreserved PBMCs for TCR beta library preparation. High-throughput TCR beta sequencing was performed on longitudinal blood samples from CLL patients receiving ibrutinib monotherapy. The patients took part in an open-label, single-center phase 2 trial of ibrutinib monotherapy. On this clone itself: Which antigen it targets is not known. One base away there is no much larger clone; base qualities are not given.

The material sequenced was PBMCs, taken after 12 months of ibrutinib treatment. The receptor chain draws on TRBV5-5 and TRBJ1-4; the D gene assignment is ambiguous. The sequence was obtained from a human donor with chronic lymphocytic leukemia. Read as DNA, the sequence is TGTGCCAGCAGCAGGGAGCAGTGGGAAAAACTGTTTTTT. Translation gives CASSREQWEKLFF.